Shown below are 23 T cell receptor beta chains from a single sample sequenced in a study of post-analysis software for immune sequencing data. These receptors' antigens are unknown. Findings and limits, study-wide: TRBV5-6, TRBV5-1 and TRBV20-1 were among about 5 TRBV segments more frequent in patients than controls.

Unique molecular identifiers featured in each of the TCR beta cDNA libraries. TCRdb reanalysed the PCR reads using MiXCR and keeps one entry per CDR3 protein. The table records roughly 620,000 distinct CDR3 sequences, 44% of them present only once. Sequenced input: blood. The receptors originated from a girl aged 10 to 17 with multiple sclerosis.

The sample holds a few counts of this clonotype. The chain recombines TRBV20-1 with TRBJ1-4; 7 bases map to TRBD1. The germline gives CDR1 DFQATT, CDR2 SNEGSKA (reference sequence). V trimming: 0 bases; J trimming: 4 bases; junction bases outside the gene matches: 5. The CDR3 runs to 15 residues. CDR3 amino acids: CSARDPTGVNEKLFF. In DNA form, the CDR3 reads TGCAGTGCTAGAGATCCCACAGGGGTTAATGAAAAACTGTTTTTT.

The chain combines TRBV20-1 with TRBJ2-1; D is perhaps TRBD2 (6 bases). V was clipped by 3 bases and J by 3 bases, with 12 bases between them. The CDR3 contains 14 residues. Germline V gives CDR1 DFQATT, CDR2 SNEGSKA (reference sequence). Written as DNA, the CDR3 is TGCAGTGCTAGTCGGGCGGGAATCTACAATGAGCAGTTCTTC. The encoded protein is CSASRAGIYNEQFF.

J is TRBJ1-2 and V is TRBV10-3; 7 nucleotides line up with TRBD1. V gave up 9 bases and J gave up 6 bases; unmatched junction bases: 19. The CDR3 has 16 residues. Looked up from germline, CDR1 is ENHRY and CDR2 is SYGVKD. CDR3 in amino acids: CAIGVQGSKDLDGYTF. Written as DNA, the CDR3 is TGTGCCATTGGCGTACAGGGGTCAAAGGACTTGGATGGCTACACCTTC.

The CDR3 DNA sequence: TGTGCCAGCAGTTTAGGGGCCGGAGGGAATGAGCAGTTCTTC. Protein product: CASSLGAGGNEQFF. The rearrangement links TRBV12-3 or TRBV12-4 to TRBJ2-1, with a possible D match to TRBD2 (6 bases). The CDR3 length is 14 residues. Trimming pared 1 base from V and 7 bases from J, leaving 11 bases between.

This sequence joins TRBV7-9 and TRBJ2-5, with 7 nucleotides matching TRBD1. The J call may be wrong; the DNA end is better matched by TRBJ2-7. The CDR3 is 12 residues long. The germline V gene has CDR1 SEHNR and CDR2 FQNEAQ (reference sequence). CDR3 nucleotide sequence: TGTGCCAGCAGCTACAGGGGCCCCGAGCAGTACTTC. This translates into CASSYRGPEQYF.

There are many counts of this clonotype. V usage is TRBV4-1 and J usage is TRBJ2-1; no firm D call. This CDR3 comprises 12 residues. Germline-derived CDR1 and CDR2 are MGHRA and YSYEKL. Between the trimmed V and J ends, which lost 4 bases and 9 bases, there was a span of 10 bases. CDR3 DNA: TGCGCCAGCAGCCCCCCTCTCGGTGAGCAGTTCTTC. Protein sequence: CASSPPLGEQFF.

This clonotype was observed a few times. The chain joins TRBV6-6 to TRBJ2-5; no definite D call. The germline CDR1 and CDR2 sequences are MNHNY and SVGAGI (reference sequence). The CDR3 spans 16 residues. The V and J ends lost 0 bases and 1 base respectively, with 12 bases between them. The CDR3 is CASSYSTSGIQETQYF. CDR3 nucleotide sequence: TGTGCCAGCAGTTACTCGACATCTGGGATCCAAGAGACCCAGTACTTC.

Of note for this clonotype: A much larger clone lies one base from this, so it may be a read error. The V gene is TRBV6-1, the J gene TRBJ2-5, with D possibly called TRBD1 or TRBD2 (5 bases each). Trimming took off 6 bases at V and 0 bases at J, with 14 bases between the two ends. CDR1 and CDR2 (germline): MNHNS, SASEGT. The CDR3 sequence is 15 residues long. The CDR3 region is CASSFREGHQETQYF. CDR3 coding DNA: TGTGCCAGCAGCTTTCGTGAGGGGCACCAAGAGACCCAGTACTTC.

This clonotype was found a few times. This chain links TRBV6-1 with TRBJ2-3; a possible D gene is TRBD2 (6 bases). V was trimmed by 6 bases and J by 3 bases, leaving 16 bases between them. The germline CDR1 and CDR2 sequences are MNHNS and SASEGT. This CDR3 comprises 15 residues. The DNA for the CDR3 is TGTGCCAGCAGCCCCGCCGGGGGTCGTACAGATACGCAGTATTTT. Amino acids: CASSPAGGRTDTQYF.

In its sample, this clonotype was seen a few times. The chain carries TRBV5-1 and TRBJ1-2; no firm D call. Looked up from germline, CDR1 is SGHRS and CDR2 is YFSETQ. The V end was cut by 0 bases, the J end by 4 bases, with 10 bases between. The CDR3 sequence is 14 residues long. CDR3 coding DNA: TGCGCCAGCAGCTTGGAGTCCCTGGTCTATGGCTACACCTTC. Protein product: CASSLESLVYGYTF.

The V gene is TRBV5-5, the J gene TRBJ2-4; possibly TRBD2 for D (6 bases). The DNA end is a closer match to TRBJ2-7, so the J assignment may be wrong. Germline loops: CDR1 SGHKS, CDR2 YYEKEE (reference sequence). The CDR3 runs to 13 residues. CDR3: CASSGGNSHEQYF. For the CDR3, the DNA is TGTGCCAGCAGCGGGGGGAACAGCCACGAGCAGTACTTC.

This clonotype was observed a single time. This chain links TRBV10-3 with TRBJ2-7; D unresolved. V lost 0 bases and J lost 5, with 14 bases in between. The CDR3 loop spans 15 amino acids. Germline V gives CDR1 ENHRY, CDR2 SYGVKD. The CDR3 DNA reads as TGTGCCATCAGTGAGTCGGGTGGGGTTAGGAACGAGCAGTACTTC. This translates into CAISESGGVRNEQYF.

This clonotype appeared a few times. V usage is TRBV5-4 and J usage is TRBJ2-7; 11 bases are shared with TRBD2. The V gene end was trimmed by 0 bases and the J gene end by 1 base; junction bases not matched to a gene: 3. Germline V gives CDR1 SGHNT, CDR2 YYREEE (reference sequence). The CDR3 consists of 16 residues. The CDR3 region has the DNA TGTGCCAGCAGCTTGGGAGGGACTAGCGGATCCTACGAGCAGTACTTC. It specifies CASSLGGTSGSYEQYF.

This clonotype was observed a handful of times. The rearrangement joins TRBV7-9 to TRBJ2-1; 10 bases match TRBD2. The CDR3 totals 16 residues. Per germline, CDR1 SEHNR and CDR2 FQNEAQ (reference sequence). J gave up 0 bases and V 6 bases, and 5 bases lay outside the gene matches. The CDR3 coding sequence is TGTGCCAGCAGATTTAGCGGGGGGAGCTCCTACAATGAGCAGTTCTTC. As protein: CASRFSGGSSYNEQFF.

A remark on this clonotype: Being one base from a much bigger clone, this may be a read error. The rearrangement links TRBV29-1 to TRBJ2-5; no clear D gene. Per the germline V gene, CDR1 is SQVTM and CDR2 is ANQGSEA. The CDR3 loop spans 11 amino acids. Deletions cut 0 bases from V and 11 bases from J, with 10 bases between. The CDR3 bases are TGCAGCGTTGAAGAAATCCATGAGCAGTACTTC. Translating it yields CSVEEIHEQYF.

This clonotype came up once. The J gene is TRBJ2-1, the V gene TRBV9; 7 bases are a match to TRBD2. Germline assignment: CDR1 SGDLS and CDR2 YYNGEE. The CDR3 totals 15 residues. V lost 3 bases, J lost 3 bases, and 6 bases stayed unmatched. The CDR3: CASSAAGTYYNEQFF. The CDR3, as DNA: TGTGCCAGCAGCGCAGCGGGAACTTACTACAATGAGCAGTTCTTC. The entire variable domain, with the rest obtained from reference TRBV9 and TRBJ2-1, is as follows: DSGVTQTPKHLITATGQRVTLRCSPRSGDLSVYWYQQSLDQGLQFLIQYYNGEERAKGNILERFSAQQFPDLHSELNLSSLELGDSALYFCASSAAGTYYNEQFFGPGTRLTVL.

The CDR3 nucleotides read TGTGCCATCAGTGAGGGGACAGGGGTTCAGCCCCAGCATTTT. This gives the protein CAISEGTGVQPQHF. The chain employs TRBV10-3 and TRBJ1-5; 10 nucleotides line up with TRBD1. Germline CDR1 and CDR2: ENHRY and SYGVKD. The CDR3 extends over 14 amino acids. V was pared by 2 bases and J by 6 bases, with 1 base of the junction left unmatched.

Turning to this clonotype: A much larger clone differs by one base, so this may be a read error. The chain joins TRBV30 to TRBJ1-2; TRBD1 aligns across 8 bases. The CDR3 loop spans 12 amino acids. Germline V lookup: CDR1 GTSNPN, CDR2 SVGIG (reference sequence). The CDR3 is CPWSAGTGGYTF. The CDR3 region has the DNA TGTCCCTGGAGCGCTGGGACAGGCGGCTACACCTTC.

The chain joins TRBV27 to TRBJ2-1; D tentatively reads TRBD1 or TRBD2 (5 bases each). CDR1 is MNHEY and CDR2 is SMNVEV in the germline V gene (reference sequence). The V end lost 5 bases, the J end lost 10 bases, and 9 bases lay between the germline ends. CDR3 length: 11 residues. This chain's CDR3 is CASSGTLEQFF. The CDR3 bases are TGTGCCAGCAGTGGGACCTTAGAGCAGTTCTTC.

This chain links TRBV20-1 with TRBJ2-5; D perhaps matches TRBD2 (5 bases). Between the trimmed V and J ends, which lost 3 bases and 5 bases, there was a span of 10 bases. CDR3 length: 12 residues. Germline V CDR1 and CDR2: DFQATT, SNEGSKA (reference sequence). CDR3: CSASGEWETQYF. The DNA for the CDR3 is TGCAGTGCTAGCGGGGAGTGGGAGACCCAGTACTTC.

The V and J genes are TRBV29-1 and TRBJ2-3; D is perhaps TRBD2 (7 bases). CDR1 and CDR2 from the germline V gene are SQVTM and ANQGSEA. CDR3 size: 13 residues. V lost 7 bases, J lost 6 bases, and 17 bases lay in between. The CDR3 sequence: CSAKGGAWDTQYF. The CDR3, as DNA: TGCAGCGCAAAAGGGGGGGCATGGGATACGCAGTATTTT.

A few counts support this clonotype. As DNA, the CDR3 is TGCAGTGCTACCGGGCCCGGAGGTGAAAAACTGTTTTTT. Translating gives CSATGPGGEKLFF. This rearrangement joins TRBV20-1 to TRBJ1-4; D remains unclear. CDR1 and CDR2 from the germline V gene are DFQATT and SNEGSKA (reference sequence). With 4 bases removed from V and 7 bases from J, the gap between germline ends came to 13 bases. The CDR3 runs to 13 residues.

This clonotype was counted between two and nine times. The V gene is TRBV20-1, the J gene TRBJ2-7, with D perhaps TRBD2 (5 bases). V lost 3 bases, J lost 4 bases, and 16 bases lay in between. The CDR3 is 14 residues long. In germline, CDR1 is DFQATT, CDR2 SNEGSKA (reference sequence). Here the CDR3 DNA reads TGCAGTGCTAGTAGTGCTTTAGCGCGTTACGAGCAGTACTTC. Its translation is CSASSALARYEQYF.